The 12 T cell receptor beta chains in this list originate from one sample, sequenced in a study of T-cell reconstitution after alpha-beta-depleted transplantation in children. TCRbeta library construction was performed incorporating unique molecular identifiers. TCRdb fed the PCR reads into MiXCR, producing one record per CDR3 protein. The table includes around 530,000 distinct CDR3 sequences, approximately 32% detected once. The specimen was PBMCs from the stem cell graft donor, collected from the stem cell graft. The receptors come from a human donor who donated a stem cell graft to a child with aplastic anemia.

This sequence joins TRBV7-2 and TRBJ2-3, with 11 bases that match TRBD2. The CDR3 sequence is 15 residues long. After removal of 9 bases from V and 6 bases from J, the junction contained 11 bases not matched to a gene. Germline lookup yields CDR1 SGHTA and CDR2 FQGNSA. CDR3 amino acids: CASTDLAGGSDTQYF. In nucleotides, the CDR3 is TGTGCCAGTACAGACCTAGCGGGAGGCAGCGATACGCAGTATTTT.

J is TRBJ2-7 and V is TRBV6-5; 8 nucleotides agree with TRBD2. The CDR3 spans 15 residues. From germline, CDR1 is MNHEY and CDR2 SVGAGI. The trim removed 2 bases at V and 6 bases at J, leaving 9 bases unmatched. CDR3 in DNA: TGTGCCAGCAGTTACGGTCTCTCGGCGGGGGGCGAGCAGTACTTC. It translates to CASSYGLSAGGEQYF.

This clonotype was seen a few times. The CDR3 region is CSVERATGGGSDTQYF. The CDR3 region has the DNA TGCAGCGTTGAAAGAGCTACAGGGGGCGGGTCGGATACGCAGTATTTT. The chain carries TRBV29-1 and TRBJ2-3, with 9 positions matching TRBD1. The germline V gene encodes CDR1 SQVTM and CDR2 ANQGSEA. The CDR3 length is 16 residues. V gave up 2 bases and J gave up 6 bases; unmatched junction bases: 12.

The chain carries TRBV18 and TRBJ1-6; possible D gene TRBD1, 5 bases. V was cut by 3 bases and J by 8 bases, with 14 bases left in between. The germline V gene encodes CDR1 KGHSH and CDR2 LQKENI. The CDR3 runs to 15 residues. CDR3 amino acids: CASSPSGTTDSPLHF. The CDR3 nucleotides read TGTGCCAGCTCACCCAGCGGGACTACCGATTCACCCCTCCACTTT.

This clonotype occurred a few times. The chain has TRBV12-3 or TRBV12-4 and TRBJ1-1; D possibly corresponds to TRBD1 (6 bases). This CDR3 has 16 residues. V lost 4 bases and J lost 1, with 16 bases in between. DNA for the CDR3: TGTGCCAGCAGTTCGCCCGGGCTGACAGGGAACACTGAAGCTTTCTTT. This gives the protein CASSSPGLTGNTEAFF.

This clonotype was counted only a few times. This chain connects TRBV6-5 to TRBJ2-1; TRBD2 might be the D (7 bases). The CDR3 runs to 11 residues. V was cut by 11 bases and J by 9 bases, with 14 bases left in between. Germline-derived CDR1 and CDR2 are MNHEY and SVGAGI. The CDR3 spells CASAGAGEQFF. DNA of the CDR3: TGTGCCTCGGCGGGGGCGGGTGAGCAGTTCTTC.

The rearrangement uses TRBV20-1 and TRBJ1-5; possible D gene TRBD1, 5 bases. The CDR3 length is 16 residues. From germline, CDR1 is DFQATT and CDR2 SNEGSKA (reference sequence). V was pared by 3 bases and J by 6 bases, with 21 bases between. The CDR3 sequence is CSARGGRVWASQPQHF. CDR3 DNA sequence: TGCAGTGCTAGGGGGGGGAGGGTTTGGGCAAGTCAGCCCCAGCATTTT.

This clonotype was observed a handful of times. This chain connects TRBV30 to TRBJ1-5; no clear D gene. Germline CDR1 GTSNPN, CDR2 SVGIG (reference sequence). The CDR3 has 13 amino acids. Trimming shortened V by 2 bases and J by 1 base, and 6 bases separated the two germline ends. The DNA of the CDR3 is TGTGCCTGGAGTTCACAGAGCAATCAGCCCCAGCATTTT. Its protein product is CAWSSQSNQPQHF.

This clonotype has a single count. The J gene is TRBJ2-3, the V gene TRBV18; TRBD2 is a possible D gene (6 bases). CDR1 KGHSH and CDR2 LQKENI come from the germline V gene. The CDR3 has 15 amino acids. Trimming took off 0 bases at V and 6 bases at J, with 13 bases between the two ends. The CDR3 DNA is TGTGCCAGCTCACCACCCCTAGCTGCGGGGGATACGCAGTATTTT. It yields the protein CASSPPLAAGDTQYF.

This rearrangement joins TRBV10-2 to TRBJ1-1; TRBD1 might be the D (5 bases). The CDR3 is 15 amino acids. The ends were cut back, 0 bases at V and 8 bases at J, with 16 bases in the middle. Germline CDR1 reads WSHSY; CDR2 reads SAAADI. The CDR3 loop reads CASSESIPGRGEAFF. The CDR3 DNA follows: TGCGCCAGCAGTGAGTCGATTCCGGGGCGGGGAGAAGCTTTCTTT.

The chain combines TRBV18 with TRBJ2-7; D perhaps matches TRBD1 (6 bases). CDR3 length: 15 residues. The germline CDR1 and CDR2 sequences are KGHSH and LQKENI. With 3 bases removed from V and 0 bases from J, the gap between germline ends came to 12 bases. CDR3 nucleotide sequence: TGTGCCAGCTCACCTTCGGACAGAGACTCCTACGAGCAGTACGTC. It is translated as CASSPSDRDSYEQYV.

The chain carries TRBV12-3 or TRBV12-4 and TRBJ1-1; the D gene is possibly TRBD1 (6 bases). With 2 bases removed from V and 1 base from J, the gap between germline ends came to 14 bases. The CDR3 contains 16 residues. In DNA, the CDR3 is TGTGCCAGCAGTTTACGCCACAGGGCGTCGAACACTGAAGCTTTCTTT. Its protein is CASSLRHRASNTEAFF.